The rows below give T cell receptor beta chains drawn from one sample of a study of T-cell reconstitution after alpha-beta-depleted transplantation in children. A single record per CDR3 protein comes from TCRdb applying MiXCR to the PCR reads. The repertoire has some 550,000 distinct CDR3 sequences, more than 20% of them found once; the top ten carry roughly 14%. The sample consisted of PBMCs, mostly from graft donor cells, taken 360 days after TCRalphabeta/CD19-depleted stem cell transplant. These TCRs come from a boy younger than two who had a stem cell transplant for acute myeloid leukemia, so the T cells may come from the graft donor. Both conserved end residues are part of each CDR3. The order of the fields is clone size, D gene, J gene, V gene, CDR3 DNA, CDR3 protein. A D gene is named only where the DNA matches it firmly. Clone size appears in some rows only: once, few, many, or a class for an expanded clone.

>NA|TRBD2|TRBJ2-7|TRBV5-1
TGCGCCAGCAGCTTACTAGCGGGGGACCCCTACGAGCAGTACTTC
CASSLLAGDPYEQYF
>few|TRBD2|TRBJ2-1|TRBV20-1
TGCAGTGCACCTAGCGGGGGGGCCCTGTACAATGAGCAGTTCTTC
CSAPSGGALYNEQFF
>many|NA|TRBJ1-5|TRBV5-5
TGTGCCAGCAGCACAAAGGACCACGGGCAGCCCCAGCATTTT
CASSTKDHGQPQHF
>NA|NA|TRBJ2-2|TRBV6-5
TGTGCCAGCAGTTACTTGTTGTCGGCGAACACCGGGGAGCTGTTTTTT
CASSYLLSANTGELFF
>many|NA|TRBJ2-1|TRBV5-1
TGCGCCAGCAGCTTGGCCGGACACTATCGAGGGGGTGAGCAGTTCTTC
CASSLAGHYRGGEQFF
>many|NA|TRBJ2-3|TRBV7-2
TGTGCCAGCAGCTTAGAGAGGAGGACTCACACAGATACGCAGTATTTT
CASSLERRTHTDTQYF
>NA|TRBD2|TRBJ2-5|TRBV20-1
TGCAGTGGTAAGGCCCCTGGCCTGACTAGCGGGGCCTATCAAGAGACCCAGTACTTC
CSGKAPGLTSGAYQETQYF
>NA|NA|TRBJ2-1|TRBV20-1
TGCAGTGCTAGAGAGGGCCCCCCCGTGGAGCAGTTCTTC
CSAREGPPVEQFF
>NA|NA|TRBJ1-1|TRBV6-2/TRBV6-3
TGTGCCAGCAGTTACCGACAGCAAATCGAAGCTTTCTTT
CASSYRQQIEAFF
>few|TRBD2|TRBJ2-3|TRBV28
TGTGCCAGCAGGGTGGTGGGGGGGATTGGCACAGATACGCAGTATTTT
CASRVVGGIGTDTQYF
>NA|TRBD1|TRBJ1-2|TRBV29-1
TGCAGCGTTGGAGGGGGACAGGGGGCCTATGGCTACACCTTC
CSVGGGQGAYGYTF